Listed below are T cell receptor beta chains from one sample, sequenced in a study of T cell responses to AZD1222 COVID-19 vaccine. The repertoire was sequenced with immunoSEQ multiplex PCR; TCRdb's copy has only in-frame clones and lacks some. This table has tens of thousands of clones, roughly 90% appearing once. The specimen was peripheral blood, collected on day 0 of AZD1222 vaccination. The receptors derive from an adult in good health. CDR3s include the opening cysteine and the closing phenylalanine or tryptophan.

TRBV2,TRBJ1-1,CASSRTGGNPKNTEAFF
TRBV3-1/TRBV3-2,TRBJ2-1,CASSQGREFSYNEQFF
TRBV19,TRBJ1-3,CASSSHGPISGNTIYF
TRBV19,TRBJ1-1,CASSLQDYGNTEAFF
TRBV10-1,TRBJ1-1,CASSTERSPRGAFF
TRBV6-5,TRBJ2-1,CASSFGTSGRGQFF
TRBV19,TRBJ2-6,CASRGTGGAGANVLTF
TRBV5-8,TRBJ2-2,CASSHSGAPPGELFF
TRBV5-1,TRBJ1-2,CASSFGPGVGYTF
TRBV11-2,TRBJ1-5,CASSLRDSSNQPQHF
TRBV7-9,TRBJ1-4,CASSLNVGEKLFF
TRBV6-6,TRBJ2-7,CASRLYYEQYF
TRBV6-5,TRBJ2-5,CASSLTEPVWETQYF
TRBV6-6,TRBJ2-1,CASSLTGPPVDEQFF
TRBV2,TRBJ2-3,CASRGQGANTDTQYF
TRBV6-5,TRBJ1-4,CASRGDGDEKLFF
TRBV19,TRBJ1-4,CATWNEKLFF
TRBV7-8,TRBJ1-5,CASAPGVNQPQHF
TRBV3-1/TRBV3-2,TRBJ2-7,CASSPGLASSYEQYF
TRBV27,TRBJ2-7,CASRPRTGAPYEQYF
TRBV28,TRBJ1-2,CASSRDRVNYGYTF
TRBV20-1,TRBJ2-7,CSAGDYEQYF
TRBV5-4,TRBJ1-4,CASSTGTTNEKLFF
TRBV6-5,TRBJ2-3,CASISTGAGTQYF
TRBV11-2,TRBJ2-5,CASSPAIRGGYERETQYF
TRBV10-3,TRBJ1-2,CAISDSLVGLGGYTF
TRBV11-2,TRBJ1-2,CASSLVELVGYTF
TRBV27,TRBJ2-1,CASSLGTSGRLRAYNEQFF
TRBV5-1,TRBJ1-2,CASSRLGQDQGGYTF
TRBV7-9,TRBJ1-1,CASSLVGGYAATGDTEAFF
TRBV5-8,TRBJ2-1,CASSRTSAPFF
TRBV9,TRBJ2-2,CASSVALNTGELFF
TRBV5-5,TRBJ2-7,CASSSERGYEQYF
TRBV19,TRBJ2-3,CACTSAEGTQYF
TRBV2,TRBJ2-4,CASSEKGRVDIQYF
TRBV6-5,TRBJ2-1,CASSYSGALSYNEQFF
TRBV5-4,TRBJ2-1,CASSLALGLTGHEQFF
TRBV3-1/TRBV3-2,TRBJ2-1,CASSPYSVDEQFF
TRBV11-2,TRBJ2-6,CASSAGEANVLTF
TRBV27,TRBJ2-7,CASSSDKDYEQYF
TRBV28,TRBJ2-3,CASTPGQGTDTQYF
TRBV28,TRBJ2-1,CASSPRRGREWSSYNEQFF
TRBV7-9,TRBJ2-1,CASSLWSLSSYNEQFF
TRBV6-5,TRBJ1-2,CASSVLGASWYGYTF
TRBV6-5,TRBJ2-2,CASSYPRNTGELFF
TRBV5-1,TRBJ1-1,CASSSDRINTEAFF
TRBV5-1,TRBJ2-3,CASSYNAQGTRDTQYF
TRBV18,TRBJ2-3,CASSPSLEGVGDTQYF
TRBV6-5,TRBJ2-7,CASSYSNFGGSYEQYF
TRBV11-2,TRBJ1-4,CASSGGRGRAGPNEKLFF
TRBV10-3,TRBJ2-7,CAISDSAFAREQYF
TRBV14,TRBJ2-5,CASSQVRSPGTQYF
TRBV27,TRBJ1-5,CASSLRQANQPQHF
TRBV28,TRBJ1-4,CASSFSGGGDEKLFF
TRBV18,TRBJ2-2,CASSRQGNTGELFF
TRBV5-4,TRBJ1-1,CASSGKGQGAWNTEAFF
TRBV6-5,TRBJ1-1,CASSHTAVNTEAFF
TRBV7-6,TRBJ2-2,CASSLYPRGGTGELFF
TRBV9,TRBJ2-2,CASSLDPRRDGELFF